Detailed here is one TCR beta chain. The antigen is unknown. The sample is drawn from a study of beta chain features in type 1 diabetes. This CDR3 has 13 amino acids. From germline, CDR1 is MNHEY and CDR2 SMNVEV (reference sequence). Of the isolated RNA, all was reverse transcribed, and so the sequenced material was expressed TCRB transcripts. Some clones are missing from TCRdb's copy, which holds only in-frame ones; the method was immunoSEQ multiplex PCR. Of about 390,000 clones listed, 8.5% to 10% are singletons. Findings and limits, study-wide: Type 1 diabetes patients showed a moderate but significant shortening of TCRB CDR3s in all four CD4+ subsets.

The material sequenced was central memory CD4+ T cells from blood. The chain couples TRBV27 to TRBJ2-5; possible D gene TRBD2, 5 bases. Near its end, the DNA agrees better with TRBJ2-7, so the J call may be wrong. This clonotype originated in a man aged 30 to 45 with type 1 diabetes. CDR3 sequence: CASSQQGGYEQYF. Written as DNA, the CDR3 is TGTGCCAGCAGTCAACAAGGAGGCTACGAGCAGTACTTC.